The clone carrying this T cell receptor beta chain came up once. What it binds is unknown. This record belongs to a study of cytomegalovirus exposure and HLA in healthy donors. Study findings and constraints: Roughly 170 TCR beta chains were listed as cytomegalovirus-associated. Clonal expansion, a later analysis showed, was greater in HLA-associated TCR beta chains than in equally common others. Some segments of the V type, notably TRBV6-2 and TRBV6-3, were excluded as indistinguishable. Previous analysis showed most TCR beta V segments were productive about 87% or about 30% of the time.

Per the germline V gene, CDR1 is SGHTA and CDR2 is FQGTGA. Trimming stripped 5 bases from V and 0 bases from J, with 11 bases between. CDR3 length equals 15 residues. Amplification used 60 Vbeta primers and 13 Jbeta primers. Clones were sequenced by immunoSEQ multiplex PCR, and TCRdb holds only the in-frame ones, with some missing. Of approximately 170,000 clones listed, 82% are singletons. Sequenced input: PBMCs. The clonotype was recovered from a male donor in good health and CMV-seronegative. The chain recombines TRBV7-3 with TRBJ2-1; D call uncertain. The DNA of the CDR3 is TGTGCCAGCAGCCCCGACATCGGCTCCTACAATGAGCAGTTCTTC. Protein sequence: CASSPDIGSYNEQFF. Full variable domain (remainder filled in from reference TRBV7-3 and TRBJ2-1): GAGVSQTPSNKVTEKGKYVELRCDPISGHTALYWYRQSLGQGPEFLIYFQGTGAADDSGLPNDRFFAVRPEGSVSTLKIQRTERGDSAVYLCASSPDIGSYNEQFFGPGTRLTVL.